This T cell receptor beta chain appears in the sequencing data of a study of human T cells and chemical hapten exposure. Study-wide background: Affected patients, primarily female, had alopecia areata, totalis or universalis.

Sample time point: pre-sensitization, week 0. As to treatment: therapeutic diphenylcyclopropenone sensitization with weekly scalp DPC. Blood, whole and unfractionated, served as the source for total RNA extraction. This clonotype was seen repeatedly, ten times or more. The J segment lost 7 bases and the V segment lost 6 bases, leaving 5 bases of the junction unmatched. Germline CDR1 SQVTM, CDR2 ANQGSEA. The CDR3 covers 13 residues. TCRdb re-derived calls from the RACE reads in MiXCR, one entry per CDR3 protein. The sample shows under 400,000 distinct CDR3 sequences, approximately 5.1% of them seen only once.

This material consisted of whole blood, taken in connection with sensitization to the hapten diphenylcyclopropenone (DPC). The rearrangement joins TRBV29-1 to TRBJ1-5; 11 nucleotides match TRBD1. The clonotype originates from a woman aged 45-65 years with alopecia areata. Some clones in this sample may be carry-over from other donors' samples. The CDR3 protein is CSVGQGAGQPQHF. In nucleotides, the CDR3 is TGCAGCGTCGGACAGGGGGCAGGACAGCCCCAGCATTTT. Supplemented by reference TRBV29-1 and TRBJ1-5, the full variable domain reads SAVISQKPSRDICQRGTSLTIQCQVDSQVTMMFWYRQQPGQSLTLIATANQGSEATYESGFVIDKFPISRPNLTFSTLTVSNMSPEDSSIYLCSVGQGAGQPQHFGDGTRLSIL.